These 15 T cell receptor beta chains were sequenced from one sample in a study of shared clonotypes between healthy human individuals. The repertoire was sequenced with immunoSEQ multiplex PCR; TCRdb's copy has only in-frame clones and lacks some. The table shows about 2 million clones, with 95% occurring only once. The source material was naive CD4+ T cells sorted from blood. Subset denoted: CD45RA+ positively selected. These receptors all stem from a man between 18 and 29 years old in good health.

The rearrangement links TRBV7-2 to TRBJ2-1; 13 bases line up with TRBD2. V trimming: 5 bases; J trimming: 6 bases; junction bases outside the gene matches: 7. CDR1 is SGHTA, CDR2 FQGNSA, per germline. This CDR3 region has 16 residues. As DNA, the CDR3 is TGTGCCAGCAGCCCCCCCGGACTAGCGGGAGTCAATGAGCAGTTCTTC. It specifies CASSPPGLAGVNEQFF.

The V and J genes are TRBV21-1 and TRBJ1-4. TRBV21-1 is a known pseudogene. The CDR3 runs to 16 residues. CDR3 nucleotides: TGTGCCAGCAGCAAACCCCCATGGGGGGCAGGTGAAAAACTGTTTTTT. This gives the protein CASSKPPWGAGEKLFF.

The chain carries TRBV7-9 and TRBJ2-7; TRBD1 matches at 8 bases. Trimming removed 1 base from V and 3 bases from J; junction bases left unmatched: 2. Per germline, CDR1 SEHNR and CDR2 FQNEAQ (reference sequence). The CDR3 runs to 14 residues. CDR3 DNA sequence: TGTGCCAGCAGCTTAGAACAGGGGGGCTACGAGCAGTACTTC. Translation gives CASSLEQGGYEQYF.

The chain is built from TRBV7-6 and TRBJ1-3, with D unclear. The germline V gene has CDR1 SGHVS and CDR2 FNYEAQ. V lost 5 bases to trimming and J lost 8 bases, with 19 bases between them. The CDR3 runs to 15 residues. The CDR3 loop is CASSKAALTSDTIYF. CDR3 coding DNA: TGTGCCAGCAGCAAAGCGGCCCTTACTTCTGACACCATATATTTT.

The rearrangement uses TRBV2 and TRBJ1-3, with 8 bases matching TRBD1. The CDR3 has 15 amino acids. Trimming removed 5 bases from V and 7 bases from J; junction bases left unmatched: 10. CDR1 and CDR2 from the germline V gene are SNHLY and FYNNEI. The CDR3 nucleotides are TGTGCCAGCAGTAAGGGACAGGCCGGAGGCAACACCATATATTTT. Its translation: CASSKGQAGGNTIYF.

The rearrangement joins TRBV28 to TRBJ1-6; TRBD1 aligns across 9 bases. Trimming at V came to 5 bases and at J to 6 bases, leaving 8 bases not matched to a gene. The CDR3 length is 16 residues. Germline lookup yields CDR1 MDHEN and CDR2 SYDVKM. CDR3 in amino acids: CASSAHRGLVNSPLHF. Here the CDR3 DNA reads TGTGCCAGCAGTGCGCACAGGGGGCTTGTTAATTCACCCCTCCACTTT.

This chain links TRBV5-4 with TRBJ1-1; D perhaps matches TRBD1 (6 bases). The CDR3 spans 14 residues. Looked up from germline, CDR1 is SGHNT and CDR2 is YYREEE (reference sequence). V was trimmed by 5 bases and J by 2 bases, leaving 13 bases between them. The CDR3 DNA sequence: TGTGCCAGCAGTTCCCAGGGGTATAACACTGAAGCTTTCTTT. This gives the protein CASSSQGYNTEAFF.

This clone appeared a single time. The same CDR3 arises from other DNA sequences in this sample as well. The rearrangement uses TRBV11-2 and TRBJ1-5, with 7 nucleotides matching TRBD1. The germline V gene encodes CDR1 SGHAT and CDR2 FQNNGV. Trimming took 5 bases from V and 0 from J; bases not matched to a gene: 1. The CDR3 runs to 14 residues. The CDR3 DNA reads TGTGCCAGCAGCCAGGGGGGTAGCAATCAGCCCCAGCATTTT. Encoded protein: CASSQGGSNQPQHF.

This chain uses TRBV7-9 with TRBJ1-2; 8 nucleotides agree with TRBD1. This CDR3 is 13 amino acids long. CDR1 and CDR2 from the germline V gene are SEHNR and FQNEAQ (reference sequence). V lost 4 bases to trimming and J lost 7 bases; unmatched junction nucleotides: 5. The DNA for the CDR3 is TGTGCCAGCAGCTCGGACAGGGTGTTTGGCTACACCTTC. Protein: CASSSDRVFGYTF. The full variable domain, completed using reference TRBV7-9 and TRBJ1-2, is DTGVSQNPRHKITKRGQNVTFRCDPISEHNRLYWYRQTLGQGPEFLTYFQNEAQLEKSRLLSDRFSAERPKGSFSTLEIQRTEQGDSAMYLCASSSDRVFGYTFGSGTRLTVV.

V usage is TRBV4-1 and J usage is TRBJ2-5; weak D call: TRBD1 (6 bases). With 5 bases removed from V and 2 bases from J, the gap between germline ends came to 9 bases. The CDR3 runs to 13 residues. Per germline, CDR1 MGHRA and CDR2 YSYEKL. In DNA, the CDR3 is TGCGCCAGCAGCAAGGACAGACAAGAGACCCAGTACTTC. This codes for CASSKDRQETQYF.

The rearrangement joins TRBV5-8 to TRBJ1-3; possible D gene TRBD1, 5 bases. This CDR3 has 17 residues. The V gene lost 2 bases and the J gene lost 0 bases, with 15 bases spanning the gap. The germline V gene has CDR1 SGHTS and CDR2 YDEGEE. CDR3 DNA sequence: TGTGCCAGCAGCTTACTTTCGCGGGGGTCCTCTGGAAACACCATATATTTT. This sequence encodes CASSLLSRGSSGNTIYF.

The chain couples TRBV5-1 to TRBJ2-3; D ambiguous. This CDR3 has 15 amino acids. Between the trimmed V and J ends, which lost 0 bases and 3 bases, there was a span of 11 bases. CDR1 and CDR2 from the germline V gene are SGHRS and YFSETQ. In nucleotides, the CDR3 is TGCGCCAGCAGCTTGGTTGCCAGCGCGACAGATACGCAGTATTTT. It yields the protein CASSLVASATDTQYF. Together with reference TRBV5-1 and TRBJ2-3, the CDR3 gives the full variable domain: KAGVTQTPRYLIKTRGQQVTLSCSPISGHRSVSWYQQTPGQGLQFLFEYFSETQRNKGNFPGRFSGRQFSNSRSEMNVSTLELGDSALYLCASSLVASATDTQYFGPGTRLTVL.

This chain uses TRBV7-4 with TRBJ2-5; D is perhaps TRBD2 (6 bases). The V and J ends lost 1 base and 4 bases respectively, with 16 bases between them. The CDR3 contains 16 residues. CDR1 is SGHVT and CDR2 is SQSDAQ in the germline V gene. The CDR3 DNA sequence: TGTGCCAGCAGCTTAGGTAGGTGCGGGAATCGAGAGACCCAGTACTTC. Translated, it gives CASSLGRCGNRETQYF.

The rearrangement uses TRBV19 and TRBJ1-1; 8 nucleotides match TRBD1. Germline V gene lookup returns CDR1 LNHDA and CDR2 SQIVND (reference sequence). V dropped 7 bases and J dropped 0; count of bases not matched to a gene: 1. There are 13 residues in the CDR3. The CDR3 protein is CASNRGMNTEAFF. The DNA for the CDR3 is TGTGCCAGTAACAGGGGGATGAACACTGAAGCTTTCTTT.

The V gene is TRBV5-4, the J gene TRBJ1-1; maybe TRBD1 (5 bases). The CDR3 covers 15 residues. Germline CDR1 and CDR2: SGHNT and YYREEE (reference sequence). V was cut by 4 bases and J by 1 base, with 14 bases left in between. The CDR3 region is CASSPSGPGNTEAFF. The CDR3 region has the DNA TGTGCCAGCAGCCCCTCAGGGCCGGGGAACACTGAAGCTTTCTTT.